This T cell receptor beta chain was documented in a study of monozygotic twins with cystic fibrosis. Study-wide context: Libraries were built from approximately 3 micrograms of fragmented DNA using about 16 PCR cycles. Study-wide findings and caveats: Unrelated CF individuals shared fewer identical clonotypes than monozygotic CF twins. Clonality was generally low (median roughly 0.01), higher in the most severe patients. Age, concordance and disease severity did not associate with shared CDR3 numbers.

About this clone: Its antigen is not identified.

The germline V gene encodes CDR1 SGHTA and CDR2 FQGNSA. CDR3 length: 12 amino acids. Trimming took off 3 bases at V and 7 bases at J, with 6 bases between the two ends. Produced via immunoSEQ multiplex PCR; TCRdb's table is partial and in-frame only. The data hold about 20,000 clones, with 87% observed a single time. Sequences were obtained from blood. The chain links TRBV7-2 to TRBJ1-4; unclear D gene. This TCR was recovered from a woman aged 25 to 45 with cystic fibrosis. CDR3 nucleotide sequence: TGTGCCAGCAGCTTTATAGGTGAAAAACTGTTTTTT. This gives the protein CASSFIGEKLFF.